The T cell receptor beta chain under discussion was sequenced for a study of regulatory T cells in long-lasting Graves disease. Findings of the study overall: Persistent disease preferred TRBV28, TRBJ1-2 and TRBJ2-5.

Germline V gives CDR1 MGHDK, CDR2 SYGVNS. This CDR3 contains 15 residues. The V end was cut by 8 bases, the J end by 4 bases, with 20 bases between. Construction of the TCR beta libraries employed iRepertoire HTBI primers in conjunction with Arm-PCR of CDR3 regions. Study processing details: Across all samples, just over 60 TRBV segments and about 14 TRBJ segments were identified. TCRdb redid the calling of the multiplex PCR reads with MiXCR, one entry per CDR3 protein. The V and J calls and clone size come from TCRdb's table, not from the authors' own analysis. The profile covers 600,000 to 800,000 distinct CDR3 sequences, with 30% appearing a single time and around 42% taken by the ten largest. Sample time point: persistent/refractory GD, antithyroid drugs over 5 years with positive TRAb. With RNA extracted from PBMCs as input, the TCR library was made. Patient provenance is recorded as an endocrinology department in Xi'an, China.

A remark on this clonotype: The antigen is not known.

The starting material was peripheral blood mononuclear cells (PBMCs), obtained when the disease was refractory, from a patient treated with antithyroid drugs. V usage is TRBV25-1 and J usage is TRBJ2-5; a weak D match, TRBD1 (5 bases). The TCR comes from a female donor with Graves disease. CDR3 nucleotides: TGTGCCAGCCCCATTAGGCGCATTAGGGGAGAGACCCAGTACTTC. This codes for CASPIRRIRGETQYF.